The text below deals with one T cell receptor (beta chain). At least ten counts were recorded for this clonotype. The antigen it binds to is not known. Per-base qualities were not stored, and no clone one base away is much larger. This sample's treatment or condition label indicates: in vitro stimulation with specific CMV peptide epitopes to enrich CMV-specific T cells. These data originate in a study of T cell repertoires in cytomegalovirus infection (dated 2019 in TCRdb). At the level of the whole study: Peptide stimulations targeted recently identified HLA-C-restricted CMV epitopes, whose presentation resists viral immunomodulation, together with well-studied HLA-B-restricted epitopes. Because public TCR beta signatures pointed to carriage of CMV infection together with the matching HLA type, the HLA type of each donor mattered for the analysis. Overall study outcomes, separate from this receptor: In both this cohort and an independent roughly 330-donor cohort, the cumulative frequency of public TCR beta family members distinguished carriers of CMV infection plus the relevant HLA type. In the ex vivo response, HLA-C-restricted CMV-specific TCR beta clonotypes were dominant, and in two of eight donors the single most frequent clonotype came from this HLA-C-restricted group.

Sequencing used an Illumina HiSeq 1500. The raw public reads went through TCRdb reprocessing: fastp at Q25, MiXCR clone calling, in-frame beta chains kept. Merged by CDR3 protein, the rows form single entries marked with the most common genes and DNA. Recorded for this sample are 570,000 or so distinct CDR3 sequences; approximately 40% of them occurred a single time. Jointly, the top ten make up 40% to 60% of the sample. As encoded in the germline V gene, CDR1 is SGHVS while CDR2 is FQNEAQ. At the junction V is shortened by 5 bases and J by 6 bases, with 19 bases in between. The CDR3, from cysteine to phenylalanine, totals 15 residues. The entry retains the CDR3 DNA only, 45 bases that are in frame from base 1.

This receptor was obtained from a human donor in good health (CMV status not recorded). Some clones in this sample may be carry-over from other donors' samples. This material consisted of cultured PBMCs, taken from culture after CMV antigen stimulation. The rearranged segments are TRBV7-8 and TRBJ1-1, with an unclear D gene assignment. CDR3 loop: CASSPSLLGSSEAFF. Here is the DNA: TGTGCCAGCAGCCCGTCGCTGCTGGGTAGCTCTGAAGCTTTCTTT.